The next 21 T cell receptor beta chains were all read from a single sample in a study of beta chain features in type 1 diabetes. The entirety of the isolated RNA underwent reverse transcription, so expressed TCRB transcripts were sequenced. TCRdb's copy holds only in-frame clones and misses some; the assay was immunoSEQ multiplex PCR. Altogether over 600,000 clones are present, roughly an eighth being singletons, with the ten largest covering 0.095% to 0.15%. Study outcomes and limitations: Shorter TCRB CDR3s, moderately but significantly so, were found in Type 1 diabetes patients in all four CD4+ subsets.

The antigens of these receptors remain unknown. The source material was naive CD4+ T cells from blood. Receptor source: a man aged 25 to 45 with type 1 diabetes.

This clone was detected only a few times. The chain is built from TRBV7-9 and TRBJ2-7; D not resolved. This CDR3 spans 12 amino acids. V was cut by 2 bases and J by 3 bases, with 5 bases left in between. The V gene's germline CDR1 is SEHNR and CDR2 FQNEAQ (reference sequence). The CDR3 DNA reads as TGTGCCAGCAGCTTATTCCTCTACGAGCAGTACTTC. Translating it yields CASSLFLYEQYF. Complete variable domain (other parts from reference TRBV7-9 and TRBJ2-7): DTGVSQNPRHKITKRGQNVTFRCDPISEHNRLYWYRQTLGQGPEFLTYFQNEAQLEKSRLLSDRFSAERPKGSFSTLEIQRTEQGDSAMYLCASSLFLYEQYFGPGTRLTVT.

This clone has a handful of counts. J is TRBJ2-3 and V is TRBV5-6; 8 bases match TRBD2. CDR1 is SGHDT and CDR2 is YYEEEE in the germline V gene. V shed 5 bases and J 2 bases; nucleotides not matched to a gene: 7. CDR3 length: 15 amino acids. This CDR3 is CASRSLSGDTDTQYF. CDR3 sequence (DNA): TGTGCCAGCAGGTCCCTTAGCGGGGACACAGATACGCAGTATTTT. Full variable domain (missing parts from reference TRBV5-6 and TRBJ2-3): DAGVTQSPTHLIKTRGQQVTLRCSPKSGHDTVSWYQQALGQGPQFIFQYYEEEERQRGNFPDRFSGHQFPNYSSELNVNALLLGDSALYLCASRSLSGDTDTQYFGPGTRLTVL.

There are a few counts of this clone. In DNA, the CDR3 is TGTGCCAGCAGCTTGGGCCTAGCGATCAGCACAGATACGCAGTATTTT. Translation: CASSLGLAISTDTQYF. The chain carries TRBV5-4 and TRBJ2-3; maybe TRBD2 (6 bases). The germline gives CDR1 SGHNT, CDR2 YYREEE (reference sequence). CDR3 size: 16 residues. V was shortened by 0 bases and J by 0 bases, with 11 bases between the two germline ends.

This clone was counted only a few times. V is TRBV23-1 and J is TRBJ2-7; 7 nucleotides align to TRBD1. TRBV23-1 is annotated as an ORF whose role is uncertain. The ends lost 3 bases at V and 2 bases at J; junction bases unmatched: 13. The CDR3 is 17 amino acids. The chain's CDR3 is CASSHPLDRELAYEQYF. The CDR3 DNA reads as TGCGCCAGCAGTCACCCCCTCGACAGGGAACTCGCCTACGAGCAGTACTTC.

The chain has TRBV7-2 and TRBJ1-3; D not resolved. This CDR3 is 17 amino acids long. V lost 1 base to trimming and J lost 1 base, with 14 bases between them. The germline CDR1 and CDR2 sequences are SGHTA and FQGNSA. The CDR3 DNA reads TGTGCCAGCAGCTTAGTGGGCGGGAGGGAGTCTGGAAACACCATATATTTT. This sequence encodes CASSLVGGRESGNTIYF.

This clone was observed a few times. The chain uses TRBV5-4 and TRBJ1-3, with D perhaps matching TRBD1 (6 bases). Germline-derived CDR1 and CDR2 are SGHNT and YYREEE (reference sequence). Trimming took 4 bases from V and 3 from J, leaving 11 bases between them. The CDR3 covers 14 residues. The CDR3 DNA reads TGTGCCAGCAGCCAAGGGGGACTTGGAAACACCATATATTTT. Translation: CASSQGGLGNTIYF.

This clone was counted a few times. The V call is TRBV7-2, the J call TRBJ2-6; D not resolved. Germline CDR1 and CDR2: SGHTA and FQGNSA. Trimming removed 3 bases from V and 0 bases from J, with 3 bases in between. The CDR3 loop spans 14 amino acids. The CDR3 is CASSFNSGANVLTF. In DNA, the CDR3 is TGTGCCAGCAGCTTCAACTCTGGGGCCAACGTCCTGACTTTC. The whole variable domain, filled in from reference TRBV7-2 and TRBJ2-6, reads GAGVSQSPSNKVTEKGKDVELRCDPISGHTALYWYRQSLGQGLEFLIYFQGNSAPDKSGLPSDRFSAERTGGSVSTLTIQRTQQEDSAVYLCASSFNSGANVLTFGAGSRLTVL.

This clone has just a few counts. CDR3 in DNA: TGCAGCGTCCTCGAGGGCGGATATAGCAATCAGCCCCAGCATTTT. Translating gives CSVLEGGYSNQPQHF. The chain uses TRBV29-1 and TRBJ1-5; no clear D. CDR3 length equals 15 residues. CDR1 SQVTM and CDR2 ANQGSEA come from the germline V gene. V lost 6 bases, J lost 0 bases, and 15 bases lay in between.

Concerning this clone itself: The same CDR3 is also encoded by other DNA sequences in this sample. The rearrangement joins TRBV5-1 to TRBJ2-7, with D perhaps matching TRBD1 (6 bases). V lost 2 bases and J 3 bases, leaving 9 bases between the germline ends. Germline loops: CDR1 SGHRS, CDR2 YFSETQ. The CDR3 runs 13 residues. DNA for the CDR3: TGCGCCAGCAGCTTAGGACAGAACTACGAGCAGTACTTC. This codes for CASSLGQNYEQYF.

DNA of the CDR3: TGTGCCAGCAGCCCTAGTTCCTTTTGGGGGGGGCATGAGACCCAGTACTTC. Its protein is CASSPSSFWGGHETQYF. V is TRBV7-6 and J is TRBJ2-5, with D possibly TRBD2 on 7 matching bases. The CDR3 contains 17 residues. Trimming cost V 5 bases and J 5 bases, with 24 bases left between them. Germline CDR1 SGHVS, CDR2 FNYEAQ.

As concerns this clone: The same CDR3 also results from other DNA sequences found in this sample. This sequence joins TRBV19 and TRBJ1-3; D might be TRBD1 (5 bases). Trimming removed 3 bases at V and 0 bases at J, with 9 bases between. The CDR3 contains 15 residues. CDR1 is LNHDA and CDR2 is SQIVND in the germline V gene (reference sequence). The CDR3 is CASSIDSYSGNTIYF. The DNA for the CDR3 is TGTGCCAGTAGTATCGACAGCTACTCTGGAAACACCATATATTTT.

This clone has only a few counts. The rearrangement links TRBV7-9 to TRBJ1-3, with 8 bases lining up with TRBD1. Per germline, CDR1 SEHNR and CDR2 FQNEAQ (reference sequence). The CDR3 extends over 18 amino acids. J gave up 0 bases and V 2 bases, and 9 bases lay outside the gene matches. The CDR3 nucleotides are TGTGCCAGCAGCTTATGGGGTGGGACAGGAAGCTCTGGAAACACCATATATTTT. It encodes CASSLWGGTGSSGNTIYF.

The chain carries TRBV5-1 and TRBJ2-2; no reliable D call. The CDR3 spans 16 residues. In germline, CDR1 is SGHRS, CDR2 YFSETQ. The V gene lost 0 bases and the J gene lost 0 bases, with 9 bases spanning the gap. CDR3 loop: CASSLVVFANTGELFF. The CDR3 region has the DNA TGCGCCAGCAGCTTGGTCGTCTTCGCGAACACCGGGGAGCTGTTTTTT.

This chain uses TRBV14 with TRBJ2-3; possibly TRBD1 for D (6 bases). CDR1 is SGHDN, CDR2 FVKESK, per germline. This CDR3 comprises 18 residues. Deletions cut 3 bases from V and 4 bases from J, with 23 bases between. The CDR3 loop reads CASSHFLGTSLSPDTQYF. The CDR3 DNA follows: TGTGCCAGCAGCCACTTTCTTGGGACATCCCTATCCCCAGATACGCAGTATTTT.

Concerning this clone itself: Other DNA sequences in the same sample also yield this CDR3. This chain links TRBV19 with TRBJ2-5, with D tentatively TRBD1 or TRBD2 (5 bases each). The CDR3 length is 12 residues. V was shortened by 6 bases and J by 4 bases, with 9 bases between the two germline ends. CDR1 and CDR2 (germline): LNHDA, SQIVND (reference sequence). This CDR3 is CASRGGGETQYF. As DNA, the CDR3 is TGTGCCAGTAGAGGTGGGGGAGAGACCCAGTACTTC.

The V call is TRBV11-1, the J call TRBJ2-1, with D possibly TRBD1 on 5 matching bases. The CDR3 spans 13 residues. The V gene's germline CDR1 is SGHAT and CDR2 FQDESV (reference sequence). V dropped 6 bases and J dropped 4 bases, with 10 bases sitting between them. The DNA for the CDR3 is TGTGCCAGCAGACCAGACAGTTACAATGAGCAGTTCTTC. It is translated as CASRPDSYNEQFF.

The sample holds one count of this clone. This CDR3 reads CASSVAGQSTGELFF. The CDR3, as DNA: TGTGCCAGCAGCGTAGCGGGACAGTCCACCGGGGAGCTGTTTTTT. The chain joins TRBV9 to TRBJ2-2, with 7 bases that match TRBD1. The CDR3 loop spans 15 amino acids. In germline, CDR1 is SGDLS, CDR2 YYNGEE. The ends lost 0 bases at V and 4 bases at J; junction bases unmatched: 3. Together with reference TRBV9 and TRBJ2-2, the CDR3 gives the full variable domain: DSGVTQTPKHLITATGQRVTLRCSPRSGDLSVYWYQQSLDQGLQFLIQYYNGEERAKGNILERFSAQQFPDLHSELNLSSLELGDSALYFCASSVAGQSTGELFFGEGSRLTVL.

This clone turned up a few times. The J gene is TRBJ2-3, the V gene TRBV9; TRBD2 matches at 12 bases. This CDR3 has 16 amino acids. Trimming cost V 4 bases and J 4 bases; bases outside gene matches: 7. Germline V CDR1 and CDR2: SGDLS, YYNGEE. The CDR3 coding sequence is TGTGCCAGCAGCCCCGGGACTAGCGGGCCCTCAGATACGCAGTATTTT. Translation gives CASSPGTSGPSDTQYF. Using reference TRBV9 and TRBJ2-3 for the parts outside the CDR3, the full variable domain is DSGVTQTPKHLITATGQRVTLRCSPRSGDLSVYWYQQSLDQGLQFLIQYYNGEERAKGNILERFSAQQFPDLHSELNLSSLELGDSALYFCASSPGTSGPSDTQYFGPGTRLTVL.

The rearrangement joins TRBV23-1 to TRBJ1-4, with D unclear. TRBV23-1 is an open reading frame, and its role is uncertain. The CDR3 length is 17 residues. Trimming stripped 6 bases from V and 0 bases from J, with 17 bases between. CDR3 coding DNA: TGCGCCAGCAGGACTCCCTTACAGTCTTCAACTAATGAAAAACTGTTTTTT. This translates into CASRTPLQSSTNEKLFF.

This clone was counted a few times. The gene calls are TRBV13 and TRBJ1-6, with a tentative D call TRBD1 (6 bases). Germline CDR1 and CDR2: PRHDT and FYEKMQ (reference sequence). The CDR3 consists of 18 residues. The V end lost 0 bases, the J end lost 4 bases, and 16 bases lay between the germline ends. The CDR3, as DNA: TGTGCCAGCAGCTTAGGGCAACAGGGTTGGGGTTATAATTCACCCCTCCACTTT. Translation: CASSLGQQGWGYNSPLHF.

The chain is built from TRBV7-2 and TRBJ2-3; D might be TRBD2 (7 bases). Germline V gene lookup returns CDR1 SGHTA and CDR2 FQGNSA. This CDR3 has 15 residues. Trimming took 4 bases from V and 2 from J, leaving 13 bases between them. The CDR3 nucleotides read TGTGCCAGCAGCTACCAGGCGGGGGCCACAGATACGCAGTATTTT. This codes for CASSYQAGATDTQYF.